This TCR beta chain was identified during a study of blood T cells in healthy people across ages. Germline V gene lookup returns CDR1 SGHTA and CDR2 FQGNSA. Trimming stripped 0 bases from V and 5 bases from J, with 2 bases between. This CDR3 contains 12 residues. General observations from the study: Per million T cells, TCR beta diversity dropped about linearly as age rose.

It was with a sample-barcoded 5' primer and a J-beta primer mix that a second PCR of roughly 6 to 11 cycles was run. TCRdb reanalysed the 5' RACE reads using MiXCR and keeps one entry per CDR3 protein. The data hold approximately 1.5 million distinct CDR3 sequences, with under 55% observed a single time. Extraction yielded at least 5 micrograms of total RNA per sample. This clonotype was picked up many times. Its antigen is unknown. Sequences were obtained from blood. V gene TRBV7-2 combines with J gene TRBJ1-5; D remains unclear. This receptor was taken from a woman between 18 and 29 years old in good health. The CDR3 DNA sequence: TGTGCCAGCAGCTTAGCCGATCAGCCCCAGCATTTT. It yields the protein CASSLADQPQHF.